This TCR beta chain appears in the sequencing data of a study of beta chain features in type 1 diabetes. Regarding the study as a whole: Sampled from patients, naive, central memory and Treg TCRB repertoires appeared more similar than those sampled from healthy donors. TCRB CDR3s were moderately but significantly shorter in Type 1 diabetes patients in all four CD4+ subsets.

This clone was found a few times. Its target is not known. cDNA synthesis used the whole RNA isolate, giving expressed TCRB sequences. It was found that naive, central memory and regulatory T cell samples averaged about 3.4 million reads. Data came from immunoSEQ multiplex PCR; TCRdb stores just in-frame clones and leaves some out. Of approximately 300,000 clones listed, roughly 9.6% were seen once; the top ten hold 0.015%. The sample comprised naive CD4+ T cells from blood. This receptor was taken from a woman aged 25 to 39 in good health.

In DNA form, the CDR3 reads TGTGCCAGCAGTCTACAGGTAGCTAACTATGGCTACACCTTC. Encoded protein: CASSLQVANYGYTF. This chain links TRBV28 with TRBJ1-2; D possibly corresponds to TRBD1 (5 bases). The CDR3 has 14 residues. Germline V gene data show CDR1 as MDHEN and CDR2 as SYDVKM. Trimming took 5 bases from V and 0 from J, leaving 10 bases between them.